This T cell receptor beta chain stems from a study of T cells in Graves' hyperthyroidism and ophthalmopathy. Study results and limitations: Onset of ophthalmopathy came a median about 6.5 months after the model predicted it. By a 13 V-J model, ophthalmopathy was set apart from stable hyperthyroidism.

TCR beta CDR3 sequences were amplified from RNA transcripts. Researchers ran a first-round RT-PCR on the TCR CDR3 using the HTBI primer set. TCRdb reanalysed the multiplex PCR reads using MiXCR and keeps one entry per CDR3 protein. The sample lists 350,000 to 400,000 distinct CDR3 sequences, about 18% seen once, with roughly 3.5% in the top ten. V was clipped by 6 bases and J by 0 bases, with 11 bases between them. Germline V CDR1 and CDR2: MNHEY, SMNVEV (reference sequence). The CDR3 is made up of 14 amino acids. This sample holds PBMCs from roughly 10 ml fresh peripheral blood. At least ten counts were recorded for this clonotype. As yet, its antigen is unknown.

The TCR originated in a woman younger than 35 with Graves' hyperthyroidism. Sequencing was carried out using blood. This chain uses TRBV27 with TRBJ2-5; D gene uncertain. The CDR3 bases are TGTGCCAGCAGCCCCAACCAGTACCAAGAGACCCAGTACTTC. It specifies CASSPNQYQETQYF.